The 20 T cell receptor beta chains reported below all come from one sample, sequenced in a study of blood T cells in healthy people across ages. Then a second PCR, running about 7 to 11 cycles, was carried out with a sample-barcoded 5' primer and a J-beta primer mix. TCRdb recomputed calls from the 5' RACE reads with MiXCR, one row per CDR3 protein. This sample has roughly 700,000 distinct CDR3 sequences, with about half found just once. The sample comprised blood. The receptors stem from an older woman in good health.

The V gene is TRBV6-1, the J gene TRBJ1-1; a possible D gene is TRBD1 (6 bases). From germline, CDR1 is MNHNS and CDR2 SASEGT. The CDR3 extends over 15 amino acids. V was pared by 3 bases and J by 9 bases, with 20 bases between. CDR3: CASSDEVPPGHQAFF. The CDR3 DNA is TGTGCCAGCAGTGACGAAGTACCCCCGGGACACCAAGCTTTCTTT.

V is TRBV7-2 and J is TRBJ2-7; the match to TRBD1 covers 7 bases. V trimming: 1 base; J trimming: 4 bases; junction bases outside the gene matches: 7. CDR3 length: 15 amino acids. Per the germline V gene, CDR1 is SGHTA and CDR2 is FQGNSA. The CDR3 here is CASSLGDSPLYEQYF. The CDR3, as DNA: TGTGCCAGCAGCTTAGGGGACAGCCCCTTATACGAGCAGTACTTC. The full variable domain, in which reference TRBV7-2 and TRBJ2-7 provide the parts outside the CDR3, is GAGVSQSPSNKVTEKGKDVELRCDPISGHTALYWYRQSLGQGLEFLIYFQGNSAPDKSGLPSDRFSAERTGGSVSTLTIQRTQQEDSAVYLCASSLGDSPLYEQYFGPGTRLTVT.

This clonotype was seen a few times. The chain joins TRBV20-1 to TRBJ2-4, with D possibly matching TRBD2 (6 bases). CDR3 length: 15 residues. Germline-derived CDR1 and CDR2 are DFQATT and SNEGSKA (reference sequence). The V end was cut by 3 bases, the J end by 0 bases, with 12 bases between. The CDR3 region is CSASGGELAKNIQYF. CDR3 DNA sequence: TGCAGTGCTAGTGGAGGGGAACTAGCCAAAAACATTCAGTACTTC.

The chain links TRBV29-1 to TRBJ1-3; D is undetermined. Trimming pared 4 bases from V and 2 bases from J, leaving 6 bases between. Per the germline V gene, CDR1 is SQVTM and CDR2 is ANQGSEA. This CDR3 comprises 12 residues. CDR3 region: CSVGHTGNTIYF. CDR3 DNA sequence: TGCAGCGTTGGACATACTGGAAACACCATATATTTT. Together with reference TRBV29-1 and TRBJ1-3, the CDR3 gives the full variable domain: SAVISQKPSRDICQRGTSLTIQCQVDSQVTMMFWYRQQPGQSLTLIATANQGSEATYESGFVIDKFPISRPNLTFSTLTVSNMSPEDSSIYLCSVGHTGNTIYFGEGSWLTVV.

The chain couples TRBV3-1 to TRBJ2-1, with TRBD2 matching 7 bases. CDR1 and CDR2 (germline): LGHDT, YNNKEL (reference sequence). The CDR3 loop spans 15 amino acids. The V gene end was trimmed by 0 bases and the J gene end by 8 bases; junction bases not matched to a gene: 7. Here the CDR3 reads CASSQEAWGGHEQFF. The CDR3 DNA is TGTGCCAGCAGCCAAGAAGCCTGGGGGGGACATGAGCAGTTCTTC.

This clonotype occurred many times. The V gene is TRBV4-2, the J gene TRBJ2-7; TRBD2 aligns across 10 bases. The CDR3 runs to 15 residues. Germline trimming cut 4 bases from V and 0 bases from J; bases unmatched to any gene: 3. Per the germline V gene, CDR1 is LGHNA and CDR2 is YNFKEQ. CDR3 nucleotides: TGTGCCAGCAGCCGAGGGACTAGCGACTCCTACGAGCAGTACTTC. The encoded protein is CASSRGTSDSYEQYF.

The rearrangement joins TRBV5-1 to TRBJ2-5; D is possibly TRBD1 or TRBD2 (6 bases each). Germline loops: CDR1 SGHRS, CDR2 YFSETQ. With 1 base removed from V and 2 bases from J, the gap between germline ends came to 18 bases. This CDR3 has 17 residues. The CDR3 nucleotides read TGCGCCAGCAGCTTGATTGTGGGGGGCGCAGGGCAAGAGACCCAGTACTTC. Translation gives CASSLIVGGAGQETQYF.

This chain uses TRBV5-1 with TRBJ2-5, with D hard to call. The end of the DNA is better explained by TRBJ2-7, so the J call may be wrong. This CDR3 has 13 residues. The germline V gene encodes CDR1 SGHRS and CDR2 YFSETQ. The CDR3 sequence is CASSLVQADEQYF. In DNA form, the CDR3 reads TGCGCCAGCAGCTTAGTCCAGGCCGACGAGCAGTACTTC.

This sequence joins TRBV6-1 and TRBJ1-2; D perhaps matches TRBD1 (6 bases). Germline CDR1 MNHNS, CDR2 SASEGT. The CDR3 loop spans 14 amino acids. Trimming took off 0 bases at V and 4 bases at J, with 9 bases between the two ends. The CDR3 here is CASSEAGQFYGYTF. In DNA form, the CDR3 reads TGTGCCAGCAGTGAAGCAGGACAGTTCTATGGCTACACCTTC.

V and J are TRBV12-3 or TRBV12-4 and TRBJ1-1; TRBD1 matches 7 bases. After removal of 6 bases from V and 4 bases from J, the junction contained 11 bases not matched to a gene. CDR3 length: 15 amino acids. The CDR3 coding sequence is TGTGCCAGCAGGCGAACACAGGGGTTGAGCACTGAAGCTTTCTTT. Its protein product is CASRRTQGLSTEAFF.

This clonotype was counted once. The chain links TRBV20-1 to TRBJ2-5; 8 bases line up with TRBD2. The end of the DNA fits TRBJ2-7 better, so the J call may be wrong. The length of the CDR3 is 15 residues. Germline V gives CDR1 DFQATT, CDR2 SNEGSKA (reference sequence). DNA for the CDR3: TGCAGTGCTAGAGATTACCGGGAGGGCCGCAACGAGCAGTACTTC. Protein product: CSARDYREGRNEQYF.

This rearrangement joins TRBV11-2 to TRBJ2-5; tentatively, D is TRBD1 (6 bases). Germline V gene lookup returns CDR1 SGHAT and CDR2 FQNNGV. Trimming left V 0 bases short and J 4 bases short, with 12 bases between. The CDR3 spans 15 residues. The CDR3 reads CASSLEAGAGETQYF. The CDR3 nucleotides are TGTGCCAGCAGCTTAGAGGCAGGGGCTGGAGAGACCCAGTACTTC.

This sequence joins TRBV7-3 and TRBJ2-1; D remains unclear. The J call may be faulty, since TRBJ2-7 better matches the DNA end. Germline V gives CDR1 SGHTA, CDR2 FQGTGA. This CDR3 region has 13 residues. The DNA for the CDR3 is TGTGCCAGCAGCACACAACTAAACAATGAGCAGTACTTC. This gives the protein CASSTQLNNEQYF.

This chain joins TRBV20-1 and TRBJ1-6, with 10 bases fitting TRBD1. Germline-derived CDR1 and CDR2 are DFQATT and SNEGSKA (reference sequence). V shed 4 bases and J 8 bases; nucleotides not matched to a gene: 14. The CDR3 length is 17 residues. The CDR3 DNA reads TGCAGTGCTACCGACAGGGGGCTCCTCAGGATTCATTCACCCCTCCACTTT. This gives the protein CSATDRGLLRIHSPLHF.

This clonotype turned up a few times. The V and J genes are TRBV29-1 and TRBJ2-7, with 7 positions matching TRBD1. CDR1 and CDR2 (germline): SQVTM, ANQGSEA. This CDR3 has 13 residues. The junction had 5 bases not matched to a gene; V was cut back by 6 bases and J by 0 bases. The CDR3 here is CSVGRDSSYEQYF. CDR3 sequence (DNA): TGCAGCGTCGGAAGGGACAGCTCCTACGAGCAGTACTTC.

This clonotype was observed a few times. J is TRBJ2-7 and V is TRBV3-1; 8 bases map to TRBD2. Germline loops: CDR1 LGHDT, CDR2 YNNKEL (reference sequence). V lost 3 bases and J lost 3; bases outside the gene matches: 7. CDR3 length equals 15 residues. CDR3 protein: CASSHISGSHYEQYF. CDR3 DNA sequence: TGTGCCAGCAGCCATATAAGCGGGAGTCACTACGAGCAGTACTTC.

This chain joins TRBV13 and TRBJ2-1; tentatively, D is TRBD2 (6 bases). The CDR3 consists of 13 residues. Trimming took 5 bases from V and 3 from J, leaving 8 bases between them. Germline V gene sequence: CDR1 PRHDT, CDR2 FYEKMQ (reference sequence). CDR3 sequence reads: CASSQRVYNEQFF. As DNA, the CDR3 is TGTGCCAGCAGCCAGCGGGTCTACAATGAGCAGTTCTTC.

This chain links TRBV6-5 with TRBJ2-7; D may be TRBD2 (6 bases). V gave up 5 bases and J gave up 1 base, with 18 bases separating them. CDR1 and CDR2 (germline): MNHEY, SVGAGI. This CDR3 spans 16 amino acids. The CDR3 reads CASSKSWDSLSYEQYF. The CDR3 DNA reads as TGTGCCAGCAGTAAATCCTGGGACTCGCTTTCCTACGAGCAGTACTTC.

The gene calls are TRBV5-1 and TRBJ2-1; possible D gene TRBD2, 6 bases. There are 15 residues in the CDR3. Germline V CDR1 and CDR2: SGHRS, YFSETQ. V lost 2 bases, J lost 3 bases, and 12 bases lay in between. The CDR3 is CASSFREPLYNEQFF. CDR3 bases: TGCGCCAGCAGCTTCCGGGAGCCCCTCTACAATGAGCAGTTCTTC.

The chain has TRBV20-1 and TRBJ2-1, with unresolved D. V was pared by 1 base and J by 8 bases, with 18 bases between. CDR3 length: 15 residues. The germline CDR1 and CDR2 sequences are DFQATT and SNEGSKA (reference sequence). CDR3 nucleotide sequence: TGCAGTGCTAGAGGTGGAAGAAGGCTCGGCGATGAGCAGTTCTTC. Amino acid sequence: CSARGGRRLGDEQFF.